A single sample is the source of the 22 T cell receptor beta chains below, sequenced in a study of PD-L1 blockade in urothelial cancer. Profiling relied on immunoSEQ multiplex PCR, and the TCRdb table lists in-frame clones only, not all of them. The sample contains tens of thousands of clones, almost 85% of which appear only once. Sample: PBMCs, taken around atezolizumab (anti-PD-L1) treatment. These receptors were taken from a man in his 70s with urothelial cancer.

The V gene is TRBV14, the J gene TRBJ2-2, with TRBD2 as a possible D gene (6 bases). The CDR3 consists of 13 residues. The germline V and J ends were trimmed by 3 bases and 6 bases, with 8 bases remaining between them. CDR1 is SGHDN and CDR2 is FVKESK in the germline V gene. Here the CDR3 DNA reads TGTGCCAGCAGCCACTCGGGGGCCGGGGAGCTGTTTTTT. Protein product: CASSHSGAGELFF.

The chain joins TRBV28 to TRBJ2-7; TRBD1 might be the D (6 bases). The ends were cut back, 5 bases at V and 2 bases at J, with 16 bases in the middle. This CDR3 has 15 residues. Germline CDR1 MDHEN, CDR2 SYDVKM. DNA of the CDR3: TGTGCCAGCAGTGTCCCCACAGGGATTGCCTACGAGCAGTACTTC. Translated, it gives CASSVPTGIAYEQYF.

The rearrangement joins TRBV9 to TRBJ2-5; 9 bases fit TRBD1. Germline V CDR1 and CDR2: SGDLS, YYNGEE. Unmatched junction bases numbered 6, after V lost 4 bases and J lost 5 bases. This CDR3 contains 14 residues. CDR3 region: CASSPTGGRETQYF. CDR3 DNA: TGTGCCAGCAGCCCAACAGGGGGCCGGGAGACCCAGTACTTC.

The genes are TRBV5-1 and TRBJ2-7, with D tentatively TRBD1 (5 bases). CDR3 length: 13 amino acids. V was pared by 0 bases and J by 5 bases, with 9 bases between. Germline-derived CDR1 and CDR2 are SGHRS and YFSETQ. The CDR3 DNA sequence: TGCGCCAGCAGCTTGGGTGGGGCTAACGAGCAGTACTTC. It yields the protein CASSLGGANEQYF.

V usage is TRBV6-6 and J usage is TRBJ2-5; D is perhaps TRBD1 (5 bases). The V end lost 5 bases, the J end lost 5 bases, and 9 bases lay between the germline ends. This CDR3 comprises 12 residues. Germline lookup yields CDR1 MNHNY and CDR2 SVGAGI (reference sequence). CDR3 region: CASSRQSETQYF. The CDR3 DNA reads as TGTGCCAGCAGTCGACAGTCGGAGACCCAGTACTTC.

The chain combines TRBV9 with TRBJ2-1, with 7 bases matching TRBD2. V gave up 3 bases and J gave up 2 bases; unmatched junction bases: 5. CDR1 and CDR2 (germline): SGDLS, YYNGEE. The CDR3 consists of 15 residues. CDR3 sequence reads: CASSASGLPYNEQFF. The CDR3 region has the DNA TGTGCCAGCAGCGCCTCGGGACTACCCTACAATGAGCAGTTCTTC.

The rearrangement joins TRBV7-9 to TRBJ1-1, with a possible D match to TRBD1 (5 bases). Per germline, CDR1 SEHNR and CDR2 FQNEAQ (reference sequence). V was shortened by 6 bases and J by 1 base, with 9 bases between the two germline ends. The CDR3 extends over 13 amino acids. DNA for the CDR3: TGTGCCAGCAGTTTTACAGGGAACACTGAAGCTTTCTTT. Protein product: CASSFTGNTEAFF.

The V call is TRBV28, the J call TRBJ2-2; D is possibly TRBD1 (6 bases). Trimming pared 8 bases from V and 3 bases from J, leaving 16 bases between. This CDR3 is 15 amino acids long. Germline V gene sequence: CDR1 MDHEN, CDR2 SYDVKM. The CDR3 nucleotides are TGTGCCAGCGGGCGGCCGGGGACATACACCGGGGAGCTGTTTTTT. Translating gives CASGRPGTYTGELFF.

The rearrangement joins TRBV6-4 to TRBJ2-7; D might be TRBD2 (6 bases). The CDR3 consists of 14 residues. CDR1 is MRHNA, CDR2 SNTAGT, per germline. Trimming stripped 6 bases from V and 0 bases from J, with 12 bases between. In nucleotides, the CDR3 is TGTGCCAGCAGCCCCGGGACTCACTCCTACGAGCAGTACTTC. Translating gives CASSPGTHSYEQYF.

This clone was recorded only once. The chain links TRBV5-8 to TRBJ2-1; 12 bases line up with TRBD2. J lost 8 bases, V lost 0 bases, and 3 bases had no gene match. The CDR3 is 15 amino acids. Germline V gene lookup returns CDR1 SGHTS and CDR2 YDEGEE. CDR3 region: CASSLALAGGYEQFF. The CDR3 DNA reads TGTGCCAGCAGCTTGGCCCTAGCGGGGGGGTATGAGCAGTTCTTC.

V usage is TRBV9 and J usage is TRBJ2-5; possibly TRBD1 for D (5 bases). Germline assignment: CDR1 SGDLS and CDR2 YYNGEE. The CDR3 consists of 13 residues. V lost 3 bases and J 2 bases, leaving 8 bases between the germline ends. This chain's CDR3 is CASSEGIQETQYF. The CDR3 bases are TGTGCCAGCAGCGAGGGGATTCAAGAGACCCAGTACTTC.

There are a few counts of this clone. The V call is TRBV29-1, the J call TRBJ2-5; tentatively, D is TRBD1 (5 bases). The CDR3 is 13 residues long. Between the trimmed V and J ends, which lost 6 bases and 2 bases, there was a span of 13 bases. In germline, CDR1 is SQVTM, CDR2 ANQGSEA. The DNA of the CDR3 is TGCAGCGTAGGGGAAGGCGGACAAGAGACCCAGTACTTC. Translation: CSVGEGGQETQYF.

The chain has TRBV6-6 and TRBJ1-2, with 9 bases lining up with TRBD1. After removal of 6 bases from V and 7 bases from J, the junction contained 6 bases not matched to a gene. This CDR3 region has 13 residues. Looked up from germline, CDR1 is MNHNY and CDR2 is SVGAGI (reference sequence). The CDR3 is CASSPDRGGGYTF. In DNA form, the CDR3 reads TGTGCCAGCAGCCCGGACAGGGGAGGTGGCTACACCTTC.

This sequence joins TRBV2 and TRBJ1-1, with D perhaps TRBD1 (6 bases). Germline assignment: CDR1 SNHLY and CDR2 FYNNEI. V lost 7 bases and J 3 bases, leaving 12 bases between the germline ends. The CDR3 is 13 amino acids. The CDR3: CASTLHRDTEAFF. Here the CDR3 DNA reads TGTGCCAGCACCCTGCACAGGGACACTGAAGCTTTCTTT.

The chain recombines TRBV18 with TRBJ2-7, with TRBD1 identical over 7 bases. V lost 3 bases, J lost 4 bases, and 9 bases stayed unmatched. Germline-derived CDR1 and CDR2 are KGHSH and LQKENI. The CDR3 is 15 amino acids. CDR3 DNA: TGTGCCAGCTCACCGCCGACAGGGTATCTGTACGAGCAGTACTTC. Its translation is CASSPPTGYLYEQYF.

The V call is TRBV5-4, the J call TRBJ2-2, with TRBD2 matching 12 bases. CDR1 and CDR2 (germline): SGHNT, YYREEE (reference sequence). The CDR3 loop spans 15 amino acids. The V and J ends lost 6 bases and 4 bases, in that order; junction bases with no gene match: 4. The CDR3 is CASTTTSGGTGELFF. The CDR3 DNA reads as TGTGCCAGCACCACGACTAGCGGGGGCACCGGGGAGCTGTTTTTT.

This chain links TRBV9 with TRBJ2-5; perhaps TRBD2 as D (6 bases). Germline CDR1 and CDR2: SGDLS and YYNGEE. There are 14 residues in the CDR3. V lost 0 bases, J lost 8 bases, and 14 bases lay in between. The CDR3 protein is CASSVVEGGGTQYF. The CDR3 DNA is TGTGCCAGCAGCGTAGTCGAGGGAGGAGGAACCCAGTACTTC.

In the case of this clone: A read error may be the cause here, since a much bigger clone is one base away. V usage is TRBV6-5 and J usage is TRBJ1-1; D not certain. V was pared by 7 bases and J by 4 bases, with 13 bases between. This CDR3 spans 13 amino acids. Looked up from germline, CDR1 is MNHEY and CDR2 is SVGAGI. The CDR3 sequence: CASNLLARTEAFF. The CDR3 DNA reads TGTGCCAGCAATTTGTTGGCCCGCACTGAAGCTTTCTTT.

This chain connects TRBV5-1 to TRBJ2-5; the match to TRBD1 covers 10 bases. This CDR3 has 16 residues. V shed 0 bases, J shed 2 bases, and the junction held 4 bases outside the gene matches. From germline, CDR1 is SGHRS and CDR2 YFSETQ. The CDR3 DNA reads TGCGCCAGCAGCTTGGGCGGGACAGGGGAGCAAGAGACCCAGTACTTC. Translated: CASSLGGTGEQETQYF.

This rearrangement joins TRBV19 to TRBJ1-3; no clear D. The germline gives CDR1 LNHDA, CDR2 SQIVND (reference sequence). V lost 4 bases and J lost 5, with 3 bases in between. This CDR3 has 11 amino acids. CDR3: CASSTRNTIYF. In nucleotides, the CDR3 is TGTGCCAGTAGTACTCGAAACACCATATATTTT.

The chain couples TRBV10-3 to TRBJ1-2, with 9 bases lining up with TRBD1. The J segment lost 8 bases and the V segment lost 1 base, leaving 17 bases of the junction unmatched. Germline V gives CDR1 ENHRY, CDR2 SYGVKD. The CDR3 spans 18 residues. CDR3: CAISEWRVGTGLGEGYTF. In DNA, the CDR3 is TGTGCCATCAGTGAGTGGCGTGTGGGGACAGGGCTTGGAGAGGGCTACACCTTC.

The gene calls are TRBV4-2 and TRBJ2-7; a possible D gene is TRBD1 (6 bases). Germline V gene lookup returns CDR1 LGHNA and CDR2 YNFKEQ. V was cut by 3 bases and J by 0 bases, with 18 bases left in between. The CDR3 runs to 17 residues. The CDR3 loop reads CASSHSGTRGSSYEQYF. The CDR3 region has the DNA TGTGCCAGCAGCCATTCCGGGACAAGGGGAAGCTCCTACGAGCAGTACTTC.